These T cell receptor beta chains were read from a single sample in a study of cytomegalovirus exposure and HLA in healthy donors. This table comes from immunoSEQ multiplex PCR, and its TCRdb copy is limited to in-frame clones, with some not included. The sample carries 160,000 or so clones, about 72% recorded once. Sequenced: PBMCs. Receptors were obtained from a man aged 55 to 70 in good health and CMV-seronegative. CDR3s include the opening cysteine and the closing phenylalanine or tryptophan.

V gene	J gene	CDR3 protein
TRBV20-1	TRBJ2-7	CSATKAYEQYF
TRBV7-9	TRBJ1-6	CASRRQSNSPLHF
TRBV11-3	TRBJ2-7	CASSSPGQHEQYF
TRBV30	TRBJ2-3	CAWSVLAGVVTQYF
TRBV27	-	CASSRGGVSGSTYEQYF
TRBV7-2	TRBJ2-7	CASSLRDRTYEQYF
TRBV5-1	TRBJ1-4	CASSVQGAGNEKLFF
TRBV9	TRBJ2-3	CASSVGASGRTYTDTQYF
TRBV5-1	TRBJ2-1	CASSWSGRDNEQFF
TRBV4-3	TRBJ2-2	CASRDRGISGELFF
TRBV18	TRBJ1-4	CASSPGRVNEKLFF
TRBV28	TRBJ1-2	CASSYDRGNYGYTF
TRBV5-8	TRBJ1-5	CASSQDRGGNQPQHF
TRBV2	TRBJ2-1	CASSATSGRHNEQFF
TRBV5-5	TRBJ2-5	CASSLDPGMKTQYF
TRBV27	TRBJ2-5	CASSLQGRGYQETQYF
TRBV30	TRBJ2-3	CAWRPGSTDTQYF
TRBV29-1	TRBJ1-1	CSVVGGSTEAFF
TRBV7-7	TRBJ2-3	CASSPGTSGTAGTQYF
TRBV19	TRBJ1-4	CASSIGTGPEKLFF
TRBV6-6	TRBJ2-5	CASSTLEDYKETQYF
TRBV6-5	TRBJ2-2	CASSYSVASGELFF
TRBV10-1	TRBJ2-2	CASSASGSGELFF
TRBV4-1	TRBJ2-2	CASSHPGLVIGELFF
TRBV21-1	TRBJ1-4	CASSTSGRQASRGPEKLFF
TRBV7-9	TRBJ1-5	CASSLGSEPQHF
TRBV6-1	TRBJ1-4	CASSVNLGQSTNEKLFF
TRBV7-2	TRBJ1-1	CASSFQNTEAFF
TRBV5-4	TRBJ1-1	CASSAAENTEAFF
TRBV7-8	TRBJ2-3	CASSPPLSPDTQYF
TRBV4-3	TRBJ2-3	CASSQTTGTSGRESTDTQYF
TRBV2	TRBJ2-7	CASRAAAGLPPEQYF
TRBV6-5	TRBJ1-4	CASSYSSMNEKLFF
TRBV7-2	TRBJ2-5	CASSSSGTPGTQYF
TRBV9	TRBJ1-2	CASSSPAAEVKYGYTF
TRBV7-7	TRBJ1-5	CASSSQGWDQPQHF
TRBV9	TRBJ1-1	CASSVGAGMNTEAFF
TRBV2	TRBJ2-1	CASSESGRPLEQFF
TRBV28	TRBJ1-2	CASRMTGGGYTF
TRBV7-2	TRBJ1-1	CASSPLQGLEAFF
TRBV5-1	TRBJ2-5	CASSWTGQGFQTQYF
TRBV5-1	TRBJ1-6	CASSRDRRDSPLHF
TRBV5-1	TRBJ2-1	CASSLGLAGGNNEQFF
TRBV14	TRBJ2-3	CASSRSGEGTQYF
TRBV11-2	TRBJ2-7	CASSLEGGQYF
TRBV5-4	TRBJ2-7	CASSKDRGGAVHEQYF
TRBV7-2	TRBJ1-1	CASSPWGGNTEAFF
TRBV10-3	TRBJ2-7	CAISESTRGDYEQYF
TRBV5-5	-	CASSLGIYEQYF
TRBV6-1	TRBJ2-5	CASRISGSGGETQYF
TRBV5-1	TRBJ2-5	CASSLDVGGETQYF
TRBV2	TRBJ2-1	CASTGGSLGDEQFF
TRBV7-2	TRBJ2-7	CASSLTGQGATYEQYF